The clone carrying this TCR beta chain was detected once. Its antigen is currently unknown. Assay used: immunoSEQ multiplex PCR; TCRdb lists only in-frame clones, some missing. The sample carries 200,000 to 250,000 clones, roughly 90% recorded once. Treatment indicated: roughly 19 received Ad26.COV2.S at low or high dose, single or two shots; about five received placebo; per-sample allocation not given. Sampling occurred on day 63 after the first vaccine or placebo injection. The data are from a study of Ad26.COV2.S vaccination and SARS-CoV-2 variants. Background on the study: Donor was one of the participants in the Ad26.COV2.S arm of the COV1001 trial. Once, or twice with 56 days between doses, Ad26.COV2.S was given intramuscularly. Regarding the study as a whole: Breadth measured for non-spike TCRs was similar across vaccine and placebo recipients. Post-vaccination spike-specific CD8+ and CD4+ T cell responses reportedly had substantial breadth.

This specimen consisted of peripheral blood, obtained in a trial of Ad26.COV2.S vaccine versus placebo. This receptor was obtained from a person aged 18-65 years who received the Ad26.COV2.S COVID-19 vaccine or a placebo.

The CDR3 DNA is TGTGCCAGCGCTACAGGGGACACTGAAGCTTTCTTT. It encodes CASATGDTEAFF. The genes are TRBV25-1 and TRBJ1-1; 7 bases align to TRBD1. With 8 bases clipped from V and 3 bases from J, the junction kept 3 bases outside the gene matches. Germline CDR1 reads MGHDK; CDR2 reads SYGVNS. CDR3 size: 12 residues.